Detailed here is one T cell receptor beta chain. TCRdb keeps only in-frame clones here, not all; method: immunoSEQ multiplex PCR. The table shows approximately 57,000 clones, with around 85% occurring only once. This record comes from a study of blood T cell repertoires in COVID-19. At the level of the study: Some COVID-19 samples were acute and others convalescent; all came from the United States, Italy and Spain. PBMCs, B-cell-depleted T cells, or T cells were the source of the cDNA or gDNA that made up the material.

This CDR3 is built from 14 residues. Germline loops: CDR1 SGHRS, CDR2 YFSETQ. The ends were cut back, 0 bases at V and 8 bases at J, with 12 bases in the middle. This sequence joins TRBV5-1 and TRBJ2-1; D may be TRBD1 (5 bases). Sequences were obtained from peripheral blood. The origin of this receptor is a man aged 35 to 55 with active COVID-19. Written as DNA, the CDR3 is TGCGCCAGCAGCTTGGGGGGCCAGGGCTATGAGCAGTTCTTC. This codes for CASSLGGQGYEQFF.